This T cell receptor beta chain originates from a study of blood T cell repertoires in COVID-19. V gave up 3 bases and J gave up 4 bases, with 13 bases separating them. The CDR3 extends over 15 amino acids. Per germline, CDR1 KGHDR and CDR2 SFDVKD. Assay: immunoSEQ multiplex PCR; the TCRdb copy retains only in-frame clones and omits some. The table includes roughly 200,000 clones, about 86% detected once. The clonotype was recovered from a man between 40 and 49 years old with active or convalescent COVID-19. The sequenced sample was peripheral blood. The V and J genes are TRBV24-1 and TRBJ2-3; a weak D match, TRBD1 (6 bases). CDR3 nucleotides: TGTGCCACCAGTGATGTAAACAGGGTTTCAGATACGCAGTATTTT. It encodes CATSDVNRVSDTQYF.